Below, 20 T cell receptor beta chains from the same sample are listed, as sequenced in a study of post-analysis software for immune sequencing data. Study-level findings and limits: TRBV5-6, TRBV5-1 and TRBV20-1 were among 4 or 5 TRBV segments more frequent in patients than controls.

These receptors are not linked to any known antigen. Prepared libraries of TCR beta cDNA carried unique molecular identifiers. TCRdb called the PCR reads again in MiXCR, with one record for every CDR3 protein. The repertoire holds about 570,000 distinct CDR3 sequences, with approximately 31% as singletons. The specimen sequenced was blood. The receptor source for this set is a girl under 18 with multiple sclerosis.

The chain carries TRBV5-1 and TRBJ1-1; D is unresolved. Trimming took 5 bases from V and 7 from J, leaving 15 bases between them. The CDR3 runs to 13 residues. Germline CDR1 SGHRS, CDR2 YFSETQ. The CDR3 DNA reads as TGCGCCAGCAGTCCTTCGGTTGGAAATGAAGCTTTCTTT. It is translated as CASSPSVGNEAFF.

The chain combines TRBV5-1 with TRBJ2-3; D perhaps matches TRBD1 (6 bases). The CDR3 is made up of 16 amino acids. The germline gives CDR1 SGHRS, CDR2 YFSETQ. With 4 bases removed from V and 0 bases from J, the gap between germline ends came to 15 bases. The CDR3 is CASSGLGQPSTDTQYF. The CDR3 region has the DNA TGCGCCAGCAGCGGTCTCGGACAGCCTAGCACAGATACGCAGTATTTT.

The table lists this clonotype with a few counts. CDR3 DNA: TGTGCCAGCAGTCCCCCTACAGGGGTGGGGAATGAAAAACTGTTTTTT. Its protein is CASSPPTGVGNEKLFF. This sequence joins TRBV12-3 or TRBV12-4 and TRBJ1-4; TRBD1 agrees at 7 bases. V was clipped by 5 bases and J by 5 bases; unmatched bases: 11. The CDR3 totals 16 residues.

CDR3 bases: TGTGCCAGCAGTGAATTACGGGGGGCAACCTATGGCTACACCTTC. As protein: CASSELRGATYGYTF. The chain is built from TRBV25-1 and TRBJ1-2, with TRBD1 as a possible D gene (6 bases). The V end was cut by 1 base, the J end by 4 bases, with 13 bases between. This CDR3 has 15 residues. CDR1 is MGHDK, CDR2 SYGVNS, per germline.

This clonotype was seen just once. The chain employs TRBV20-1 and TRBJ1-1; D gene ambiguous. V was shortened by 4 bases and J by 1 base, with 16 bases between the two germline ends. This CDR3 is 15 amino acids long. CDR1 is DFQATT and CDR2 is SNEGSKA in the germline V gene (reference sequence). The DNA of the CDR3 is TGCAGTGCTACCACCACTGAACACTCGAACACTGAAGCTTTCTTT. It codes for CSATTTEHSNTEAFF.

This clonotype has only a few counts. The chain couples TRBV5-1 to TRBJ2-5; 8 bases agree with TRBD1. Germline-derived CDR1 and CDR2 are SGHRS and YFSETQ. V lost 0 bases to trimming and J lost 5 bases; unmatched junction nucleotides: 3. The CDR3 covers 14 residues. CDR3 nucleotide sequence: TGCGCCAGCAGCTTGGACAGGGGGGACGAGACCCAGTACTTC. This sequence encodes CASSLDRGDETQYF. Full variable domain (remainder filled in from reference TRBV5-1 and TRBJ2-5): KAGVTQTPRYLIKTRGQQVTLSCSPISGHRSVSWYQQTPGQGLQFLFEYFSETQRNKGNFPGRFSGRQFSNSRSEMNVSTLELGDSALYLCASSLDRGDETQYFGPGTRLLVL.

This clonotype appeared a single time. CDR3 sequence reads: CATSRDLSGGPNFQETQYF. The DNA for the CDR3 is TGTGCCACCAGCAGAGATTTGAGCGGGGGCCCCAATTTCCAAGAGACCCAGTACTTC. The gene calls are TRBV15 and TRBJ2-5; the match to TRBD2 covers 8 bases. J was trimmed by 1 base and V by 0 bases; bases with no gene match: 13. The CDR3 is 19 residues long. CDR1 is LNHNV and CDR2 is YYDKDF in the germline V gene (reference sequence).

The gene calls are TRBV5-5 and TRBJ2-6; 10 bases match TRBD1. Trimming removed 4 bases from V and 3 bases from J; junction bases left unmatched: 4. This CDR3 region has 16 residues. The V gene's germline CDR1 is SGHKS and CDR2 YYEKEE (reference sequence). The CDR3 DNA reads TGTGCCAGCAGCGCCGGGACAGGGGTTGGGGCCAACGTCCTGACTTTC. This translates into CASSAGTGVGANVLTF. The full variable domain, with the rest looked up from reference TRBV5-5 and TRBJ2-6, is DAGVTQSPTHLIKTRGQQVTLRCSPISGHKSVSWYQQVLGQGPQFIFQYYEKEERGRGNFPDRFSARQFPNYSSELNVNALLLGDSALYLCASSAGTGVGANVLTFGAGSRLTVL.

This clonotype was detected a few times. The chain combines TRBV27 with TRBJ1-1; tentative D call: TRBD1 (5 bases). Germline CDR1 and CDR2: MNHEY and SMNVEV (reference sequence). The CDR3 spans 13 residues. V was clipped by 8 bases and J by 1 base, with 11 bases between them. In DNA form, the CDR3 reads TGTGCCAGCTCAGACAGACAGAACACTGAAGCTTTCTTT. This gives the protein CASSDRQNTEAFF.

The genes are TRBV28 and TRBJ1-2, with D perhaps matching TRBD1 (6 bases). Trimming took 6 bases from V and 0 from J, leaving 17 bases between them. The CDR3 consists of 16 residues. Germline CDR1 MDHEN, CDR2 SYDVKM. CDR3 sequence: CASSYPGGRANYGYTF. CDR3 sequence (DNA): TGTGCCAGCAGCTATCCCGGGGGCCGAGCTAACTATGGCTACACCTTC.

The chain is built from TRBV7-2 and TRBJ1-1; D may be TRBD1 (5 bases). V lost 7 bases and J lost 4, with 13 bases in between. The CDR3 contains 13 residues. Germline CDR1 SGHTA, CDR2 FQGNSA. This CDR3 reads CASISREPTEAFF. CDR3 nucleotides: TGTGCCAGCATCTCCAGGGAGCCCACTGAAGCTTTCTTT.

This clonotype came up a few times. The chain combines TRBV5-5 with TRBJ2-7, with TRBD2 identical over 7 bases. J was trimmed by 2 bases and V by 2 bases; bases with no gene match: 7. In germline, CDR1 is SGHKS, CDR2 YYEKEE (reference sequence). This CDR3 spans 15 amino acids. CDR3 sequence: CASSFSGTTTYEQYF. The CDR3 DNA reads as TGTGCCAGCAGCTTTTCGGGGACTACTACCTACGAGCAGTACTTC.

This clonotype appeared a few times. CDR3 in amino acids: CASSEVNPGGKETQYF. The CDR3 region has the DNA TGTGCCAGCAGTGAAGTTAACCCAGGGGGAAAAGAGACCCAGTACTTC. This rearrangement joins TRBV2 to TRBJ2-5; 7 bases match TRBD1. Germline lookup yields CDR1 SNHLY and CDR2 FYNNEI. Trimming cost V 1 base and J 3 bases; bases outside gene matches: 8. CDR3 size: 16 residues.

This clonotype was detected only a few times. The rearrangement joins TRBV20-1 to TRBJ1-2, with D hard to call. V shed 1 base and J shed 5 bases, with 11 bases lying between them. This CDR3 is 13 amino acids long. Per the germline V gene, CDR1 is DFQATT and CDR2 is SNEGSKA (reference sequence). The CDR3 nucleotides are TGCAGTGCTAGAGTGGGTGACGGTTATGGCTACACCTTC. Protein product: CSARVGDGYGYTF.

CDR3 nucleotides: TGCGCCAGCAGCCAGAGAGACCCCGGAGATACGCAGTATTTT. Residues: CASSQRDPGDTQYF. The chain recombines TRBV5-1 with TRBJ2-3, with unresolved D. CDR3 length: 14 residues. Trimming cost V 4 bases and J 5 bases, with 14 bases left between them. The germline V gene has CDR1 SGHRS and CDR2 YFSETQ.

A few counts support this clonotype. CDR3 region: CASSEPGGAGNEQFF. The CDR3 DNA follows: TGCGCCAGCAGTGAGCCGGGGGGGGCCGGGAATGAGCAGTTCTTC. V is TRBV10-2 and J is TRBJ2-1; 8 bases align to TRBD2. V shed 2 bases, J shed 7 bases, and the junction held 7 bases outside the gene matches. The CDR3 loop spans 15 amino acids. CDR1 is WSHSY, CDR2 SAAADI, per germline.

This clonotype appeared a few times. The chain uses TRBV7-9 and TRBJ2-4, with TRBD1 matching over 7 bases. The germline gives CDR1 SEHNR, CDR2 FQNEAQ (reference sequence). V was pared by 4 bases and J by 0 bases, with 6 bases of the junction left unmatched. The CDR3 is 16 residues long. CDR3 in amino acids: CASSWGQSLAKNIQYF. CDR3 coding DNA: TGTGCCAGCAGCTGGGGACAGTCACTAGCCAAAAACATTCAGTACTTC.

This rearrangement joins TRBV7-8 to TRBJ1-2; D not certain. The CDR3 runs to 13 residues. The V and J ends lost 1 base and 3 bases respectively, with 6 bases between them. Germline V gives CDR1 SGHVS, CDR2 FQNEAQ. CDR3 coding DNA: TGTGCCAGCAGCTTAGAACAGTACTATGGCTACACCTTC. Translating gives CASSLEQYYGYTF.

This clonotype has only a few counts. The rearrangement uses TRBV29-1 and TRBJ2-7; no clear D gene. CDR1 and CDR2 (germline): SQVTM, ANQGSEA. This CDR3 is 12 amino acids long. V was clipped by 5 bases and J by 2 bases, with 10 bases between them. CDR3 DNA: TGCAGCGTTTCCCTTCCGACCTACGAGCAGTACTTC. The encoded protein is CSVSLPTYEQYF.

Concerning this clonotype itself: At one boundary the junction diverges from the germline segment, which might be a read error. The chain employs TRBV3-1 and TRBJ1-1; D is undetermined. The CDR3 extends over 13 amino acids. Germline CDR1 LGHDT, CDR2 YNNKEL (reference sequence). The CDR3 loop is CANSREVNTEAFF. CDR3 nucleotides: TGTGCCAACAGCCGAGAAGTGAACACTGAAGCTTTCTTT.